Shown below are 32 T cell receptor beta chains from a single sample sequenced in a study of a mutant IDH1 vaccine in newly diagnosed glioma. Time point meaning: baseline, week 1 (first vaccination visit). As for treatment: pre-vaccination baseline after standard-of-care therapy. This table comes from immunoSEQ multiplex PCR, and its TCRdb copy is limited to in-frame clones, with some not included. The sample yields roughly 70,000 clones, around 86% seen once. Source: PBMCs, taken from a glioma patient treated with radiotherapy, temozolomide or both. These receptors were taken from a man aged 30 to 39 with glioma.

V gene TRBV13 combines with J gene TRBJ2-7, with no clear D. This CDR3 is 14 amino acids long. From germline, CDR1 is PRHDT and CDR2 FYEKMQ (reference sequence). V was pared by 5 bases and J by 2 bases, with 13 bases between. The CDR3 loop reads CASSPTRPAYEQYF. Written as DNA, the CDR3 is TGTGCCAGCAGCCCAACAAGGCCGGCCTACGAGCAGTACTTC. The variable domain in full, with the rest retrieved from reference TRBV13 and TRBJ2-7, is AAGVIQSPRHLIKEKRETATLKCYPIPRHDTVYWYQQGPGQDPQFLISFYEKMQSDKGSIPDRFSAQQFSDYHSELNMSSLELGDSALYFCASSPTRPAYEQYFGPGTRLTVT.

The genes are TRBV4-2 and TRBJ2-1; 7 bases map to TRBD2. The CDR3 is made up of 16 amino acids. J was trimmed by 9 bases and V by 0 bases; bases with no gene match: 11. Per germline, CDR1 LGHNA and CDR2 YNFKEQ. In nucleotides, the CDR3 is TGTGCCAGCAGCCAAGATCGAGCGGGACGGTCCAGTGAGCAGTTCTTC. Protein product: CASSQDRAGRSSEQFF.

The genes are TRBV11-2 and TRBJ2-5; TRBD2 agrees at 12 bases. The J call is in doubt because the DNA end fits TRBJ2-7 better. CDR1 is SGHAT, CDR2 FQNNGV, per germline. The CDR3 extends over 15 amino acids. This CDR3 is CASSFRLAGVHEQYF. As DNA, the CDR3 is TGTGCCAGCAGCTTCAGACTAGCGGGGGTCCACGAGCAGTACTTC.

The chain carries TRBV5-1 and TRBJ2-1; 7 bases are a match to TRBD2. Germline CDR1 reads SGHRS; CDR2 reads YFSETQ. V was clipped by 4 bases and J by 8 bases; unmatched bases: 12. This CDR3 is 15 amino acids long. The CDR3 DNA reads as TGCGCCAGCAGCGAAACACCGGGACTACTCCATGAGCAGTTCTTC. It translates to CASSETPGLLHEQFF.

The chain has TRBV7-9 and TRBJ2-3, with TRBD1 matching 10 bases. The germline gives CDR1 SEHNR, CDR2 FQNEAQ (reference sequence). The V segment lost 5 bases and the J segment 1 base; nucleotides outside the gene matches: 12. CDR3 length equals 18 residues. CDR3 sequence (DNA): TGTGCCAGCAGCCCCAGGGACAGGGGTTTCTGGGGCACAGATACGCAGTATTTT. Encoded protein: CASSPRDRGFWGTDTQYF.

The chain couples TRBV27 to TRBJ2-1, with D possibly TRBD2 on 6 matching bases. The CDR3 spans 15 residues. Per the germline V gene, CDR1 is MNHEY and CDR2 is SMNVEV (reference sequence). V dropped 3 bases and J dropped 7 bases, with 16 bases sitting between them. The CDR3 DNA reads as TGTGCCAGCAGTTTCATAGCGGAGGTCCCAAATGAGCAGTTCTTC. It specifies CASSFIAEVPNEQFF.

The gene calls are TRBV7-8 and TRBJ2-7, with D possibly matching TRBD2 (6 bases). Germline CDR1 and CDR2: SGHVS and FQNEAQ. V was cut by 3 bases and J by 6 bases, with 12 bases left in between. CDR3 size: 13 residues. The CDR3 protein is CASSLEGPSEQYF. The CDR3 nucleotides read TGTGCCAGCAGCTTGGAGGGGCCGTCCGAGCAGTACTTC.

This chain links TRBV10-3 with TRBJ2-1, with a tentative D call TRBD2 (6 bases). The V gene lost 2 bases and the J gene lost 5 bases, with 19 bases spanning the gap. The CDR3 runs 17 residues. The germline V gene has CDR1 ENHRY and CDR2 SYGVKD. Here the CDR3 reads CAISEPRPQGGNNEQFF. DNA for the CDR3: TGTGCCATCAGTGAGCCTAGGCCGCAGGGAGGTAACAATGAGCAGTTCTTC.

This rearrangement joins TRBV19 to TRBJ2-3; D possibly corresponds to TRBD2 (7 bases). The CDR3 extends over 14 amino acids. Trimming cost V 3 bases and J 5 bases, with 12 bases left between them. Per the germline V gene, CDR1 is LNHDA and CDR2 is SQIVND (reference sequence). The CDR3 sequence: CASSIPGGKDTQYF. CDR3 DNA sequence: TGTGCCAGTAGTATCCCGGGGGGCAAAGATACGCAGTATTTT.

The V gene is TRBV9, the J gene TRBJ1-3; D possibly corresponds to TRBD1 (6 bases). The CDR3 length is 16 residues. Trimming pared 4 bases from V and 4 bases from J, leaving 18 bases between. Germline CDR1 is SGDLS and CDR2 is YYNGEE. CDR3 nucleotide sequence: TGTGCCAGCAGCCCCGGCGCCCTCGGGGGCGGAAACACCATATATTTT. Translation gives CASSPGALGGGNTIYF.

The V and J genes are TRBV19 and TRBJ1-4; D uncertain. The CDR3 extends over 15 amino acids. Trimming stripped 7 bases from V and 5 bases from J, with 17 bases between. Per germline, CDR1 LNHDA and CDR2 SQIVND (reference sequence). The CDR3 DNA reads TGTGCCAGTATTGAAAGATCTTCCCGGAATGAAAAACTGTTTTTT. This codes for CASIERSSRNEKLFF.

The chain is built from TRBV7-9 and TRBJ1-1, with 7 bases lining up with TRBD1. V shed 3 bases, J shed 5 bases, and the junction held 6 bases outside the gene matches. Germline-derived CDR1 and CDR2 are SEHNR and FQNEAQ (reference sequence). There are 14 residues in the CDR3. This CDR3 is CASSFSGGKTEAFF. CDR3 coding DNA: TGTGCCAGCAGCTTTTCAGGGGGAAAGACTGAAGCTTTCTTT.

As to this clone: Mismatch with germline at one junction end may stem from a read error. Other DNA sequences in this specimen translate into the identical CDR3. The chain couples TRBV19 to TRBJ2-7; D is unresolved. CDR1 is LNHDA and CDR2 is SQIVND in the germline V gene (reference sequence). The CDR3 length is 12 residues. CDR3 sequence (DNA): TGTGCCAGTAGTACGCTGGGCCACGAGCAGTACTTT. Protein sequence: CASSTLGHEQYF.

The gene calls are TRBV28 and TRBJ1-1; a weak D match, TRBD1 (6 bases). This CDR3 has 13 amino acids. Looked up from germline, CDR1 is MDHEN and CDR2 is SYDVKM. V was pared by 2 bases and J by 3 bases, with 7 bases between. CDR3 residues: CASSLQGYTEAFF. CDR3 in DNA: TGTGCCAGCAGTTTACAGGGGTACACTGAAGCTTTCTTT.

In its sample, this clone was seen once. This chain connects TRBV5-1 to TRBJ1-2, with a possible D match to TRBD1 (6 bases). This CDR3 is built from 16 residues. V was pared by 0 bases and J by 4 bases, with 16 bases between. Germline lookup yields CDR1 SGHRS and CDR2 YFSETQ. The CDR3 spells CASSLAANRARYGYTF. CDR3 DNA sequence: TGCGCCAGCAGCTTGGCCGCAAACAGGGCCCGCTATGGCTACACCTTC.

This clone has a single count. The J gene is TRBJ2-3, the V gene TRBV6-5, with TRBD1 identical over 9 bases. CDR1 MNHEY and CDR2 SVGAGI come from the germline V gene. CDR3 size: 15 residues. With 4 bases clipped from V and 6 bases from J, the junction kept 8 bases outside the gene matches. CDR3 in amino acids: CASSSTGTGSDTQYF. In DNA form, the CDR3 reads TGTGCCAGCAGTTCCACCGGGACAGGGTCCGATACGCAGTATTTT.

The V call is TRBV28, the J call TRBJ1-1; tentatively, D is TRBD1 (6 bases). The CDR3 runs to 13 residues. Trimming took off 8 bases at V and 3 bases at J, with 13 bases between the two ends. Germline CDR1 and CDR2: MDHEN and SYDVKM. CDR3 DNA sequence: TGTGCCAGCGGCAAGGGGGGGTACACTGAAGCTTTCTTT. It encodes CASGKGGYTEAFF.

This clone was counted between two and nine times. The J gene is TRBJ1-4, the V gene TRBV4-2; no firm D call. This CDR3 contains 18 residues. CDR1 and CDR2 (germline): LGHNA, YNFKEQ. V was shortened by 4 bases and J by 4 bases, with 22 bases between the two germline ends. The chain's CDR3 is CASSPSQRPTPGNEKLFF. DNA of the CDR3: TGTGCCAGCAGCCCTAGTCAGCGGCCGACTCCGGGTAATGAAAAACTGTTTTTT.

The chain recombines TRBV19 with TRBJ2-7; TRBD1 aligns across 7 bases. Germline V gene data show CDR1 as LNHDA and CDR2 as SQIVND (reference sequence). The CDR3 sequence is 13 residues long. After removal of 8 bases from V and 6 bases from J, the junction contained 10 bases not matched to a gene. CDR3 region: CASRPTGPSEQYF. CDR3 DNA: TGTGCCAGTCGCCCGACAGGGCCGAGCGAGCAGTACTTC.

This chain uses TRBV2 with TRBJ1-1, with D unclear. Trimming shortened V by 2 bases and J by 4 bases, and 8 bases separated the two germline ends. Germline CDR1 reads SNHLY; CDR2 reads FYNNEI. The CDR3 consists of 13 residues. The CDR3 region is CASSERLVTEAFF. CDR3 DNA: TGTGCCAGCAGTGAACGGCTGGTCACTGAAGCTTTCTTT.

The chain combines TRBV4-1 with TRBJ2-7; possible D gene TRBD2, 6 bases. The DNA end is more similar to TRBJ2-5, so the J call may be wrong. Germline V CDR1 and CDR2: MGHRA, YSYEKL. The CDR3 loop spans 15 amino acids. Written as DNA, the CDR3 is TGCGCCAGCAGCCACGGAGGGTTTTCTCGGGAGACCCAGTACTTC. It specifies CASSHGGFSRETQYF.

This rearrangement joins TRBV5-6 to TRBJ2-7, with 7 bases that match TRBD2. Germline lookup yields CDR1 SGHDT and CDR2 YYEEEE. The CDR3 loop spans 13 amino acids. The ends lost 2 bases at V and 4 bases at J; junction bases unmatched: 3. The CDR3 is CASSLGLVYEQYF. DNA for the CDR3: TGTGCCAGCAGCTTAGGACTAGTGTACGAGCAGTACTTC. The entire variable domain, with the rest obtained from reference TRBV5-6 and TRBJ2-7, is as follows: DAGVTQSPTHLIKTRGQQVTLRCSPKSGHDTVSWYQQALGQGPQFIFQYYEEEERQRGNFPDRFSGHQFPNYSSELNVNALLLGDSALYLCASSLGLVYEQYFGPGTRLTVT.

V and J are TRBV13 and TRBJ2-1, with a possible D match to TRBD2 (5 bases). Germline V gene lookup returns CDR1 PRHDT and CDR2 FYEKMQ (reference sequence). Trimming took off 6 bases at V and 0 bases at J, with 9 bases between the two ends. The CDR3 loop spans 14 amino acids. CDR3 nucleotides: TGTGCCAGCAGGAAAGGGAGCTCCTACAATGAGCAGTTCTTC. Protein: CASRKGSSYNEQFF.

The CDR3 sequence is CASSDRGSIYEQYF. The CDR3, as DNA: TGCGCCAGCAGTGACAGGGGCTCGATCTACGAGCAGTACTTC. The V and J genes are TRBV10-1 and TRBJ2-7; TRBD1 is a possible D gene (6 bases). This CDR3 comprises 14 residues. Germline CDR1 reads WNHNN; CDR2 reads SYGVQD (reference sequence). Trimming stripped 3 bases from V and 3 bases from J, with 12 bases between.

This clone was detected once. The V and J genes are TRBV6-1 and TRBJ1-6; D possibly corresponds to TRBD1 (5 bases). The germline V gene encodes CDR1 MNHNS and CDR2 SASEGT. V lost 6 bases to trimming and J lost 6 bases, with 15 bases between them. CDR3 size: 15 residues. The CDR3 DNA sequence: TGTGCCAGCAGGGAATCGGGACTGATTAATTCACCCCTCCACTTT. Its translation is CASRESGLINSPLHF.

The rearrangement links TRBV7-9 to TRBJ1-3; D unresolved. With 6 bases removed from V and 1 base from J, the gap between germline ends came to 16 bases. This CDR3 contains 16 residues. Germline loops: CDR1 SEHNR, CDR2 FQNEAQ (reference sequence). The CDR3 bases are TGTGCCAGCAGTTGGGGTTCCGCTAATTCTGGAAACACCATATATTTT. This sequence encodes CASSWGSANSGNTIYF.

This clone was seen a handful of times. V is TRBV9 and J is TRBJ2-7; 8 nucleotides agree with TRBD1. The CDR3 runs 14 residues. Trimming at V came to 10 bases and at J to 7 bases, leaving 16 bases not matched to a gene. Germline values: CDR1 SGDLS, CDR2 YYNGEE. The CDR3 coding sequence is TGTGCCCGCGGGGAAGGGCAGGGGGCGGGAGAGCAGTACTTC. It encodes CARGEGQGAGEQYF.

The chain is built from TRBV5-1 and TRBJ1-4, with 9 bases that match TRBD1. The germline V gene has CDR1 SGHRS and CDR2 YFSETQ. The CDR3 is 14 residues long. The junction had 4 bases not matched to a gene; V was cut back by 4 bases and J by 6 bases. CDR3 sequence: CASSRDRVDEKLFF. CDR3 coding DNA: TGCGCCAGCAGCCGGGACAGGGTGGATGAAAAACTGTTTTTT.

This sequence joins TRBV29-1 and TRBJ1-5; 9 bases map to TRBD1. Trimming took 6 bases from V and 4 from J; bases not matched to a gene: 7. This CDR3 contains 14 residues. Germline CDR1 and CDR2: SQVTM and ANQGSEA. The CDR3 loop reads CSVQDRGRNQPQHF. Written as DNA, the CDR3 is TGCAGCGTCCAGGACAGGGGTCGTAATCAGCCCCAGCATTTT.

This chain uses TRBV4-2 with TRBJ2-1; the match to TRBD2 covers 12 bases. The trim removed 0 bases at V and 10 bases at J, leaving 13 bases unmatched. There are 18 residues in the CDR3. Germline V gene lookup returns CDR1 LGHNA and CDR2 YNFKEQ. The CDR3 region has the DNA TGTGCCAGCAGCCAAGATGCCTTTTCCGGGACTAGCGGGCGGGAGCAGTTCTTC. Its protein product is CASSQDAFSGTSGREQFF.

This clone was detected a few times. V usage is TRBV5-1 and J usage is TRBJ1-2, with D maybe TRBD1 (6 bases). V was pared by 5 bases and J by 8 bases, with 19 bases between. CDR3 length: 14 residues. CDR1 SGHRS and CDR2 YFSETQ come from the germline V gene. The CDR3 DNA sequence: TGCGCCAGCAGACTGGACAGAGCCCTGGGGGGCTACACCTTC. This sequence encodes CASRLDRALGGYTF.

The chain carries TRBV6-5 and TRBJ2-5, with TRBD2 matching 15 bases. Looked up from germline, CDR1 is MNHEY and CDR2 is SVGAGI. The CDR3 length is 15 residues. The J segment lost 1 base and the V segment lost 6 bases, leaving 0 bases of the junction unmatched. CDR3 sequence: CASRGLAGGQETQYF. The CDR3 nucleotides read TGTGCCAGCAGGGGACTAGCGGGGGGCCAAGAGACCCAGTACTTC.